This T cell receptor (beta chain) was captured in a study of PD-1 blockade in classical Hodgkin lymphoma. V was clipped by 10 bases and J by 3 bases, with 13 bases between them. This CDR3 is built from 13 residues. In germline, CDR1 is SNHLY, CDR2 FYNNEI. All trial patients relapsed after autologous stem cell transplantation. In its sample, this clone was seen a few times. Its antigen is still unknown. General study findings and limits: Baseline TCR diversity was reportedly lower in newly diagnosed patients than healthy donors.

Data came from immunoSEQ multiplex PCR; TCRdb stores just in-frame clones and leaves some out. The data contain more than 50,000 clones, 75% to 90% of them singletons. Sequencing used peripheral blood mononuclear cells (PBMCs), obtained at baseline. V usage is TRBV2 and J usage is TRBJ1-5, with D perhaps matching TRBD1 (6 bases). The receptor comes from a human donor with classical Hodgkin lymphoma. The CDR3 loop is CATTDRINQPQHF. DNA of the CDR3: TGTGCCACAACGGACAGAATCAATCAGCCCCAGCATTTT.